This T cell receptor (beta chain) came from a study of T cells in Graves' hyperthyroidism and ophthalmopathy. The source material, RNA transcripts, was used to amplify TCR beta CDR3 regions. TCR CDR3 regions were first amplified by RT-PCR with HTBI primers. TCRdb called the multiplex PCR reads again in MiXCR, with one record for every CDR3 protein. The table shows 450,000 to 700,000 distinct CDR3 sequences, with around 45% occurring only once. Exclusions: uncontrolled infection, other autoimmune disease, pregnancy, lactation. Diagnostic assessment was based on clinical symptoms, serum thyroxine and TRAb, thyroid ultrasound and orbital computed tomography. Overall study results and limits: Blood also carried most thyroid clonotypes expanded above 0.001.

Of note for this clonotype: Its antigen is as yet unknown.

The V end was cut by 0 bases, the J end by 4 bases, with 12 bases between. The CDR3 covers 16 residues. From germline, CDR1 is SGHTA and CDR2 FQGTGA. V usage is TRBV7-3 and J usage is TRBJ1-4, with a possible D match to TRBD1 (5 bases). Sequenced material: peripheral blood or thyroid tissue (not recorded which). The clonotype was recovered from an adult woman with Graves' disease, either hyperthyroidism or ophthalmopathy (not recorded which). CDR3 in amino acids: CASSLTGGTRNEKLFF. The CDR3 DNA follows: TGTGCCAGCAGCTTAACTGGGGGGACTCGTAATGAAAAACTGTTTTTT.